This T cell receptor beta chain was observed in a study of cytomegalovirus exposure and HLA in healthy donors. V lost 4 bases to trimming and J lost 1 base, with 7 bases between them. The CDR3 has 13 residues. Per germline, CDR1 SQVTM and CDR2 ANQGSEA. PCR primers comprised 60 Vbeta and 13 Jbeta primers. This table comes from immunoSEQ multiplex PCR, and its TCRdb copy is limited to in-frame clones, with some not included. The profile covers roughly 120,000 clones, with over 80% appearing a single time and 0.24% taken by the ten largest. This sequence joins TRBV29-1 and TRBJ2-2; possibly TRBD1 for D (5 bases). The clonotype was recovered from a man in his fifties or sixties in good health and CMV-seronegative. Sequencing used PBMCs. CDR3 nucleotides: TGCAGCGTTGGACAGCGGAACACCGGGGAGCTGTTTTTT. It translates to CSVGQRNTGELFF.